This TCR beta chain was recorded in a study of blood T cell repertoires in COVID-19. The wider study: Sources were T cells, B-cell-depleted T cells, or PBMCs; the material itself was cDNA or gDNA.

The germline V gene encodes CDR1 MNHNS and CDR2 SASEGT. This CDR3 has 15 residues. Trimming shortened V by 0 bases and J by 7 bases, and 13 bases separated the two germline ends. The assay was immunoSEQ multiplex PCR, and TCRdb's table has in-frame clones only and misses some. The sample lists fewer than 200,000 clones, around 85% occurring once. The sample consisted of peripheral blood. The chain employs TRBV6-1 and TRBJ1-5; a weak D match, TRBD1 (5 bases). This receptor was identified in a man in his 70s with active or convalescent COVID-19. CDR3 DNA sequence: TGTGCCAGCAGTGAAGCGTGGGGGGGTAGGCAGCCCCAGCATTTT. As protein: CASSEAWGGRQPQHF.